Sequencing of this T cell receptor beta chain was carried out in a study of shared clonotypes between healthy human individuals (dated by TCRdb to about 2020). Regarding the research as a whole: The cohort included three men and a couple of women between 18 and 49 years of age. To estimate repertoire size and how much clonotypes are shared between individuals, the study performed deep sequencing of blood TCR repertoires from a handful of healthy adults. For each donor, CD4 naive and CD4 memory were each given three plates, CD8 naive was given two plates, and CD8 memory was given one plate. Per donor, leukapheresis produced somewhere between about 0.94 and 10 billion PBMCs. To increase sequencing depth and limit assay-specific biases, TCR repertoire library preparation and sequencing were carried out by different laboratories using diverse techniques. The paper's findings and limits, for the study overall: The small number of donors limited the genetic and exposure-history diversity represented. Estimated clonotype richness was generally larger for naive than for memory subsets. Pairwise subsampling led to the expectation that sequencing depth would affect the degree of clonotype sharing among donors. Sampling was limited to blood, and TCR repertoires in tissue likely differ from TCR repertoires in blood. Compared with non-shared clonotypes, clonotypes shared by all four sorted-subset donors had higher generation probabilities. Sharing across a handful of donors was observed for around 4.8% of naive CD4, 3.5% of naive CD8, 2% to 2.5% of memory CD4, and roughly 0.43% of memory CD8 clonotypes. Incomplete sequencing was indicated by rarefaction of sorted-subset datasets, despite the large sequencing depth.

V is clipped by 6 bases and J by 4 bases, and the sequence between their germline boundaries is 10 bases long. The germline V gene (reference sequence) supplies CDR1 MNHEY and CDR2 SMNVEV. From cysteine to phenylalanine, the CDR3 is 12 amino acids long. This entry keeps only the CDR3 DNA: 36 bases, framed from base 1. As regards this clone: Its binding antigen is unknown. No qualities accompany the bases; no much larger clone lies one base away.

Using the deep immunoSEQ assay, TCR CDR3 regions were amplified from genomic DNA by multiplex PCR. Extracted genomic DNA from each cell subset was distributed evenly across all wells of several immunoSEQ 96-well plates, and each plate was treated as a replicate. For sorted subsets, roughly 190 ng of genomic DNA, equivalent to tens of thousands of T cell genomes, went into each replicate PCR. Purified libraries were quantified with a Qubit 3.0 fluorometer, sized on a Bioanalyzer 2100, and re-quantified with the KAPA Library Quantification kit. Every immunoSEQ 96-well plate was sequenced on a dedicated single-read 150-cycle Illumina NextSeq 550 flow cell. As for the original processing: Because the immunoSEQ output held only junctional sequences and lacked quality scores, the filtering could not match the filtering applied to full-length reads. To assign V/J genes and CDR3, sequences were annotated against IMGT germline references using PyIR, a Python wrapper for IgBLAST v1.9. Reads were filtered out if the reads had weak V/J assignments (E-value above 1e-6), no CDR3, stop codons, out-of-frame junctions, or ambiguous translated residues. A V3J clonotype was defined by an identical inferred V gene, J gene, and CDR3 amino acid sequence. Percentage overlap between repertoires was computed as shared unique clonotypes divided by the size of the smaller repertoire. Repertoire richness was assessed with RTK rarefaction, the Chao1 estimator, and Recon v2.1 estimates of unobserved clonotypes. Generation probabilities for all TCRbeta clonotypes obtained by the gDNA method from a few donors were computed using OLGA. What TCRdb holds here is the immuneACCESS table cut down to in-frame rearrangements. Part of the clones is not present; checked against another copy, under half of the missing clones reflect an unresolved V gene, and the others are unexplained. Clone size and V and J calls were adopted from that table, with D and trimming inferred from the DNA. This sample lists hundreds of thousands of clones; about 95% were detected once. Clones ranked in the top ten supply 0.11% of the sample.

CD8 naive samples were obtained by positive selection for CCR7 among CD45RO-negative cells, yielding a CD45RA+CCR7+ population from which TemRA cells were excluded. The donors were healthy, HIV-negative adults with no recently reported acute infections or vaccinations. Only Caucasian adults living in Nashville, Tennessee, USA were represented among the donors. After blood collection by leukapheresis, PBMCs were isolated using Ficoll-Histopaque density gradient centrifugation and then cryopreserved in the vapor phase of liquid nitrogen. Analytical flow cytometry was used to check the purity and quantity of each magnetically sorted T cell population. Genomic DNA was isolated from each sorted fraction and quantified by UV absorbance on a Nanodrop 2000c.

Sequences were obtained from naive CD8+ T cells sorted from blood. In light of the paper, this sample's cell subset or site label describes: CD45RA+CCR7+. The sequence came from a young woman in good health. This chain is built from TRBV27 and TRBJ2-7, with the D gene not confidently named. The sequenced DNA is TGTGCCAGCAGGGGTATGGGTTACGAGCAGTACTTC. This codes for CASRGMGYEQYF.